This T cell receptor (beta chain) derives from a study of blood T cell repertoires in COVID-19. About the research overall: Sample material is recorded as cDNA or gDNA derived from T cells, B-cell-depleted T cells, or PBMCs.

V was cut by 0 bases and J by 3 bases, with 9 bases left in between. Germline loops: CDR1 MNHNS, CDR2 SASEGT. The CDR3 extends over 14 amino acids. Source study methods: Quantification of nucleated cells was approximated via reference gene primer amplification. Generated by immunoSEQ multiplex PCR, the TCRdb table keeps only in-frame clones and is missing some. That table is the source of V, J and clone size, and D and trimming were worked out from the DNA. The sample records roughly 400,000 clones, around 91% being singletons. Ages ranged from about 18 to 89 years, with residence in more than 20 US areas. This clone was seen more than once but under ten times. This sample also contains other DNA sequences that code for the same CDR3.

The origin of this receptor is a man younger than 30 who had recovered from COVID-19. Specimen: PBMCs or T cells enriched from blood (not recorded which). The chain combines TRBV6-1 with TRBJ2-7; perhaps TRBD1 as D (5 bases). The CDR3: CASSEALTDYEQYF. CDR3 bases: TGTGCCAGCAGTGAAGCACTGACAGACTACGAGCAGTACTTC.